Here is one T cell receptor beta chain with its context. Antigen: not known. One junction end disagrees with the germline gene, perhaps due to a read error. This sample is drawn from a study of vaccination and CD4 T cells after COVID-19. Study overall: Once diagnosed, patients had post-COVID samples drawn a median about 100 days later (range 35 to 161).

CDR3 length: 13 amino acids. Germline CDR1 SGHNT, CDR2 YYREEE (reference sequence). Oncomine TCR Beta short-read sequencing was applied to DNA from cultured CD4+ T cells. TCRdb processed the PCR reads anew with MiXCR; each CDR3 protein has one entry. Of about 18,000 distinct CDR3 sequences listed, 78% are singletons. Indicated treatment: roughly 11-day PBMC culture with coronavirus spike peptide pools or control peptides (ViraFEST assay). The rearrangement uses TRBV5-4 and TRBJ1-2; 9 positions agree with TRBD1. The clonotype originates from a human donor who received a COVID-19 vaccine. The source was CD4+ T cells from blood, cultured in vitro, collected after SARS-CoV-2 vaccination. This CDR3 is CASSSPPDRGENF. Written as DNA, the CDR3 is TGTGCCAGCAGCTCGCCTCCCGACAGGGGGGAAAACTTC.